One sample yielded the 23 T cell receptor beta chains listed below, sequenced in a study of human T cells and chemical hapten exposure. Regarding time point: patch test 2, 6 weeks after DPC sensitization. Regarding treatment: therapeutic diphenylcyclopropenone sensitization with weekly scalp DPC. TCRdb recomputed calls from the RACE reads with MiXCR, one row per CDR3 protein. The sample has about 380,000 distinct CDR3 sequences, over 6% seen once. Sequencing used whole blood, obtained in connection with sensitization to the hapten diphenylcyclopropenone (DPC). These TCRs come from a woman under 30 with alopecia areata. Some clones in this sample may be carry-over from other donors' samples.

In this sample, this clonotype turned up many times. V and J are TRBV15 and TRBJ1-6; D perhaps matches TRBD1 (5 bases). Trimming removed 0 bases at V and 0 bases at J, with 9 bases between. Germline V CDR1 and CDR2: LNHNV, YYDKDF (reference sequence). The CDR3 sequence is 17 residues long. CDR3 sequence: CATSREGRGSYNSPLHF. The CDR3 DNA follows: TGTGCCACCAGCAGAGAGGGGAGGGGCTCCTATAATTCACCCCTCCACTTT.

V gene TRBV12-3 or TRBV12-4 combines with J gene TRBJ2-7, with a weak D call TRBD1 (6 bases). The CDR3 sequence is 13 residues long. Trimming took off 7 bases at V and 5 bases at J, with 15 bases between the two ends. The chain's CDR3 is CASTAQGPNEQYF. DNA of the CDR3: TGTGCCAGCACCGCGCAGGGGCCCAACGAGCAGTACTTC.

The table lists this clonotype with a few counts. The genes are TRBV7-2 and TRBJ2-1; D is perhaps TRBD1 or TRBD2 (6 bases each). Germline CDR1 SGHTA, CDR2 FQGNSA. The length of the CDR3 is 15 residues. V was clipped by 0 bases and J by 2 bases, with 8 bases between them. DNA for the CDR3: TGTGCCAGCAGCTTAGCGGGGGGCACCTACAATGAGCAGTTCTTC. This codes for CASSLAGGTYNEQFF.

This clonotype has more than one count but fewer than ten. This chain links TRBV6-2 or TRBV6-3 with TRBJ2-7; TRBD1 aligns across 10 bases. V lost 0 bases and J lost 2; bases outside the gene matches: 4. The CDR3 consists of 16 residues. CDR1 MNHEY and CDR2 SVGEGT come from the germline V gene. This CDR3 is CASSYSTDRGTYEQYF. The CDR3 DNA reads as TGTGCCAGCAGTTACTCGACGGACAGGGGGACCTACGAGCAGTACTTC.

The CDR3 region is CALRRDPGSEAFF. The DNA of the CDR3 is TGTGCCCTCCGGAGGGACCCCGGTTCTGAAGCTTTCTTT. The chain combines TRBV19 with TRBJ1-1, with D perhaps TRBD1 (5 bases). CDR3 length: 13 residues. Germline loops: CDR1 LNHDA, CDR2 SQIVND (reference sequence). V lost 11 bases, J lost 6 bases, and 19 bases lay in between. The whole variable domain, filled in from reference TRBV19 and TRBJ1-1, reads DGGITQSPKYLFRKEGQNVTLSCEQNLNHDAMYWYRQDPGQGLRLIYYSQIVNDFQKGDIAEGYSVSREKKESFPLTVTSAQKNPTAFYLCALRRDPGSEAFFGQGTRLTVV.

This clonotype was counted ten times or more. The CDR3 region is CATSDEGGNSGNTIYF. The CDR3 DNA reads TGTGCCACCAGTGATGAGGGGGGAAACTCTGGAAACACCATATATTTT. The V and J genes are TRBV24-1 and TRBJ1-3; weak D call: TRBD1 (6 bases). Germline V gene data show CDR1 as KGHDR and CDR2 as SFDVKD. The V end lost 3 bases, the J end lost 0 bases, and 11 bases lay between the germline ends. This CDR3 region has 16 residues.

With regard to this clonotype: A much more abundant neighbour one base away suggests this may be a read error. The chain joins TRBV4-3 to TRBJ1-1; the match to TRBD1 covers 8 bases. This CDR3 spans 13 amino acids. The germline V gene has CDR1 LGHNA and CDR2 YSLEER. With 4 bases clipped from V and 5 bases from J, the junction kept 3 bases outside the gene matches. CDR3 DNA: TGCGCCAGCAGCCGGGACAGGTTTACTGAAGCTTTCTTT. It encodes CASSRDRFTEAFF.

This clonotype has a handful of counts. The V gene is TRBV6-5, the J gene TRBJ1-1, with D perhaps matching TRBD1 (6 bases). V was shortened by 2 bases and J by 1 base, with 8 bases between the two germline ends. Germline V gives CDR1 MNHEY, CDR2 SVGAGI. The CDR3 runs 14 residues. CDR3 loop: CASSYAGQNTEAFF. In DNA form, the CDR3 reads TGTGCCAGCAGTTACGCGGGACAGAACACTGAAGCTTTCTTT.

This clonotype was detected a few times. V usage is TRBV20-1 and J usage is TRBJ2-3; a weak D match, TRBD2 (7 bases). Germline V gene lookup returns CDR1 DFQATT and CDR2 SNEGSKA (reference sequence). The CDR3 has 15 amino acids. Trimming removed 1 base from V and 4 bases from J, with 15 bases in between. CDR3 loop: CSARVGGGGPDTQYF. In DNA, the CDR3 is TGCAGTGCTAGAGTCGGCGGGGGCGGCCCAGATACGCAGTATTTT.

The chain couples TRBV5-1 to TRBJ2-7; TRBD1 matches 10 bases. This CDR3 has 15 amino acids. Germline CDR1 is SGHRS and CDR2 is YFSETQ. The trim removed 0 bases at V and 3 bases at J, leaving 3 bases unmatched. The CDR3 DNA sequence: TGCGCCAGCAGCTTGGCCGGGACAGGGGACTACGAGCAGTACTTC. Translation: CASSLAGTGDYEQYF.

This clonotype was seen at least ten times. Here the CDR3 reads CASSGSGGTDTQYF. For the CDR3, the DNA is TGTGCCAGCAGTGGAAGCGGGGGCACAGATACGCAGTATTTT. J is TRBJ2-3 and V is TRBV12-3 or TRBV12-4; 7 bases are a match to TRBD2. V gave up 5 bases and J gave up 1 base; unmatched junction bases: 3. This CDR3 spans 14 amino acids.

This clonotype was seen a handful of times. The V and J genes are TRBV4-3 and TRBJ2-7; D possibly corresponds to TRBD1 (6 bases). Trimming left V 0 bases short and J 3 bases short, with 15 bases between. CDR1 is LGHNA, CDR2 YSLEER, per germline. This CDR3 has 16 amino acids. CDR3 loop: CASSQETERGFYEQYF. The CDR3 nucleotides read TGCGCCAGCAGCCAAGAAACTGAGAGGGGGTTCTACGAGCAGTACTTC.

Many counts were recorded for this clonotype. The gene calls are TRBV20-1 and TRBJ1-5; D unclear. This CDR3 contains 12 residues. Trimming pared 0 bases from V and 4 bases from J, leaving 4 bases between. CDR1 DFQATT and CDR2 SNEGSKA come from the germline V gene (reference sequence). In DNA, the CDR3 is TGCAGTGCTAGAGATCAGAATCAGCCCCAGCATTTT. As protein: CSARDQNQPQHF.

A few counts support this clonotype. The chain carries TRBV7-2 and TRBJ2-1, with 10 bases matching TRBD1. The CDR3 has 15 amino acids. Germline V gene lookup returns CDR1 SGHTA and CDR2 FQGNSA. The V segment lost 5 bases and the J segment 3 bases; nucleotides outside the gene matches: 4. CDR3 bases: TGTGCCAGCAGCGGGACAGGGGTATTCTACAATGAGCAGTTCTTC. Its protein product is CASSGTGVFYNEQFF.

This clonotype was seen a handful of times. The V gene is TRBV12-3 or TRBV12-4, the J gene TRBJ2-7, with 9 bases aligning to TRBD1. This CDR3 is built from 11 residues. Trimming at V came to 6 bases and at J to 6 bases, leaving 0 bases not matched to a gene. CDR3 coding DNA: TGTGCCAGCAGGGACAGGGGCGAGCAGTACTTC. Protein product: CASRDRGEQYF.

The rearrangement links TRBV12-3 or TRBV12-4 to TRBJ1-3; D remains unclear. Trimming took 1 base from V and 0 from J, leaving 10 bases between them. The CDR3 sequence is 16 residues long. As DNA, the CDR3 is TGTGCCAGCAGTTTAGGGTCCGGTGGCTCTGGAAACACCATATATTTT. It specifies CASSLGSGGSGNTIYF.

This clonotype turned up a few times. The V and J genes are TRBV7-9 and TRBJ2-3, with D uncertain. Germline CDR1 and CDR2: SEHNR and FQNEAQ (reference sequence). The CDR3 is 15 amino acids. Trimming stripped 5 bases from V and 2 bases from J, with 14 bases between. The CDR3 sequence is CASSIRTLPTDTQYF. The DNA for the CDR3 is TGTGCCAGCAGCATCCGGACCCTCCCCACAGATACGCAGTATTTT.

Ten or more counts support this clonotype. This rearrangement joins TRBV27 to TRBJ2-7; 8 bases line up with TRBD1. Germline loops: CDR1 MNHEY, CDR2 SMNVEV (reference sequence). The CDR3 length is 15 residues. Germline trimming cut 3 bases from V and 2 bases from J; bases unmatched to any gene: 6. This CDR3 reads CASSFGQGAPYEQYF. In DNA, the CDR3 is TGTGCCAGCAGTTTTGGGCAGGGGGCACCCTACGAGCAGTACTTC.

The V call is TRBV2, the J call TRBJ1-1; D may be TRBD1 (5 bases). Germline V lookup: CDR1 SNHLY, CDR2 FYNNEI. The length of the CDR3 is 14 residues. V was clipped by 3 bases and J by 5 bases, with 13 bases between them. The CDR3 nucleotides are TGTGCCAGCAGTGAGAACAGGTTGGGAACTGAAGCTTTCTTT. It is translated as CASSENRLGTEAFF. Based on the CDR3 plus reference TRBV2 and TRBJ1-1, the full variable domain is EPEVTQTPSHQVTQMGQEVILRCVPISNHLYFYWYRQILGQKVEFLVSFYNNEISEKSEIFDDQFSVERPDGSNFTLKIRSTKLEDSAMYFCASSENRLGTEAFFGQGTRLTVV.

In this sample, this clonotype turned up many times. The V gene is TRBV20-1, the J gene TRBJ2-3; 11 nucleotides align to TRBD2. CDR1 and CDR2 from the germline V gene are DFQATT and SNEGSKA (reference sequence). The CDR3 covers 15 residues. V lost 5 bases to trimming and J lost 0 bases; unmatched junction nucleotides: 4. The CDR3 DNA sequence: TGCAGTGCTCGCAGACTAGCGGGAAGCACAGATACGCAGTATTTT. Its protein is CSARRLAGSTDTQYF.

This clonotype was counted only a few times. CDR3 loop: CASSQEGTGNTIYF. In DNA, the CDR3 is TGTGCCAGCAGCCAAGAGGGGACAGGAAACACCATATATTTT. The chain uses TRBV4-2 and TRBJ1-3, with D tentatively TRBD1 (6 bases). The ends were cut back, 0 bases at V and 4 bases at J, with 7 bases in the middle. The CDR3 consists of 14 residues. Germline V gene data show CDR1 as LGHNA and CDR2 as YNFKEQ.

A word on this clonotype: Since a much larger clone is just one base distant, this may be a read error. This rearrangement joins TRBV4-3 to TRBJ1-2, with TRBD1 identical over 8 bases. Germline V lookup: CDR1 LGHNA, CDR2 YSLEER. The CDR3 is 15 residues long. V shed 7 bases and J 2 bases; nucleotides not matched to a gene: 9. The CDR3 spells CASNPAGTGNYGYTF. The CDR3 nucleotides read TGCGCCAGCAACCCCGCCGGGACAGGAAACTATGGCTACACCTTC.

This clonotype was counted many times. The chain has TRBV7-2 and TRBJ2-3; TRBD2 matches at 13 bases. Trimming took 6 bases from V and 6 from J; bases not matched to a gene: 6. Germline-derived CDR1 and CDR2 are SGHTA and FQGNSA. The CDR3 length is 15 residues. CDR3 nucleotides: TGTGCCAGCAGACGGACTAGCGGGGGAGGGGATACGCAGTATTTT. Amino acid sequence: CASRRTSGGGDTQYF.